The 20 T cell receptor beta chains listed next were all sequenced from one sample in a study of shared clonotypes between healthy human individuals. The protocol was immunoSEQ multiplex PCR, while the TCRdb copy is restricted to in-frame clones and leaves out a portion. The sample shows just under 95,000 clones, approximately 75% of them seen only once. Sequences were obtained from memory CD8+ T cells sorted from blood. The sample's subset: CD45RO+ cells pooled with CCR7-negative TemRA cells. The receptors here all came from a man aged 30-40 years in good health.

This sequence joins TRBV21-1 and TRBJ1-1; TRBD1 is the table's D call and was not checked against the DNA. TRBV21-1 is noted as a pseudogene. The CDR3 extends over 13 amino acids. As DNA, the CDR3 is TGTGCCAGCAGCACGGCAGGGGACACTGAAGCTTTCTTT. Translation gives CASSTAGDTEAFF.

The chain uses TRBV4-1 and TRBJ2-6; no clear D gene. This CDR3 spans 15 amino acids. The ends were cut back, 0 bases at V and 0 bases at J, with 3 bases in the middle. Germline V gene lookup returns CDR1 MGHRA and CDR2 YSYEKL. Here the CDR3 DNA reads TGCGCCAGCAGCCAAGAATCCTCTGGGGCCAACGTCCTGACTTTC. Its protein is CASSQESSGANVLTF.

This clone was seen at least ten times. Given a much more abundant clone one base away, this may be a read error. The chain couples TRBV10-2 to TRBJ1-1; D call uncertain. Germline V gives CDR1 WSHSY, CDR2 SAAADI. The CDR3 loop spans 13 amino acids. Trimming shortened V by 6 bases and J by 1 base, and 9 bases separated the two germline ends. CDR3 in DNA: TGCGCCAGCAGCCCCCAACGGAACACTGAAGCTTTCTTT. Its translation: CASSPQRNTEAFF.

The rearrangement links TRBV20-1 to TRBJ2-7, with D unresolved. Trimming cost V 3 bases and J 6 bases, with 9 bases left between them. The length of the CDR3 is 11 residues. Germline CDR1 is DFQATT and CDR2 is SNEGSKA (reference sequence). The DNA for the CDR3 is TGCAGTGCTAGCCCCTCTCTCGAGCAGTACTTC. Protein: CSASPSLEQYF.

The count of this clone is one. This rearrangement joins TRBV9 to TRBJ2-7; TRBD2 matches 9 bases. CDR3 size: 15 residues. CDR1 is SGDLS and CDR2 is YYNGEE in the germline V gene. V lost 4 bases and J lost 5; bases outside the gene matches: 10. CDR3 amino acids: CASSTGLAPSDEQYF. The DNA of the CDR3 is TGTGCCAGCAGCACGGGACTAGCCCCTTCCGACGAGCAGTACTTC.

The V gene is TRBV2, the J gene TRBJ2-1; D gene unclear. Germline CDR1 is SNHLY and CDR2 is FYNNEI. Between the trimmed V and J ends, which lost 9 bases and 2 bases, there was a span of 20 bases. CDR3 length: 16 residues. Here the CDR3 reads CARSRVSLETYNEQFF. CDR3 coding DNA: TGTGCCAGATCAAGGGTGTCCTTAGAGACCTACAATGAGCAGTTCTTC.

The J gene is TRBJ2-5, the V gene TRBV28, with D possibly matching TRBD2 (7 bases). This CDR3 is 13 amino acids long. Germline-derived CDR1 and CDR2 are MDHEN and SYDVKM. With 8 bases removed from V and 3 bases from J, the gap between germline ends came to 13 bases. CDR3 DNA: TGTGCCAGCCGGGAGGCAGGGGAAGAGACCCAGTACTTC. Amino acid sequence: CASREAGEETQYF.

The genes are TRBV15 and TRBJ2-2; D possibly uses TRBD1 or TRBD2 (5 bases each). Trimming shortened V by 0 bases and J by 14 bases, and 13 bases separated the two germline ends. The CDR3 covers 13 residues. Germline loops: CDR1 LNHNV, CDR2 YYDKDF (reference sequence). CDR3 protein: CATSRDPEGLLFF. DNA for the CDR3: TGTGCCACCAGCAGAGACCCCGAGGGGCTCCTGTTTTTT.

This clone was seen only a few times. V gene TRBV10-2 combines with J gene TRBJ2-1; 9 bases match TRBD2. J was trimmed by 8 bases and V by 8 bases; bases with no gene match: 7. Per the germline V gene, CDR1 is WSHSY and CDR2 is SAAADI. The CDR3 runs to 13 residues. The CDR3 protein is CASHSGRRDEQFF. CDR3 bases: TGCGCCAGCCATAGCGGGAGAAGGGATGAGCAGTTCTTC.

The rearrangement links TRBV5-1 to TRBJ2-1; 8 nucleotides line up with TRBD2. Trimming took 2 bases from V and 2 from J; bases not matched to a gene: 6. The CDR3 contains 16 residues. Germline assignment: CDR1 SGHRS and CDR2 YFSETQ. CDR3 sequence (DNA): TGCGCCAGCAGCTTACTAAGCGGGAGTACCTACAATGAGCAGTTCTTC. Translating it yields CASSLLSGSTYNEQFF.

This clone was seen many times. The chain carries TRBV7-9 and TRBJ2-2; D is unclear. V dropped 4 bases and J dropped 3 bases, with 3 bases sitting between them. The CDR3 sequence is 12 residues long. Germline CDR1 and CDR2: SEHNR and FQNEAQ (reference sequence). DNA of the CDR3: TGTGCCAGCAGCTCAGACACCGGGGAGCTGTTTTTT. Amino acids: CASSSDTGELFF.

The chain carries TRBV5-1 and TRBJ1-5; D remains unclear. Germline CDR1 and CDR2: SGHRS and YFSETQ. Trimming pared 0 bases from V and 5 bases from J, leaving 6 bases between. The CDR3 loop spans 13 amino acids. The CDR3 coding sequence is TGCGCCAGCAGCTTGGACATATATCAGCCCCAGCATTTT. Protein product: CASSLDIYQPQHF.

The gene calls are TRBV5-4 and TRBJ2-7; D not resolved. Trimming stripped 4 bases from V and 0 bases from J, with 11 bases between. From germline, CDR1 is SGHNT and CDR2 YYREEE (reference sequence). This CDR3 region has 14 residues. This CDR3 reads CASSPSGDSYEQYF. The CDR3 DNA follows: TGTGCCAGCAGCCCCAGTGGGGACTCCTACGAGCAGTACTTC.

This chain connects TRBV7-3 to TRBJ2-3; TRBD1 agrees at 9 bases. J was trimmed by 5 bases and V by 2 bases; bases with no gene match: 5. The V gene's germline CDR1 is SGHTA and CDR2 FQGTGA. This CDR3 has 15 residues. The CDR3 nucleotides are TGTGCCAGCAGCTTATTTCCGACAGGGGGAGATACGCAGTATTTT. The encoded protein is CASSLFPTGGDTQYF.

The genes are TRBV7-9 and TRBJ2-5; maybe TRBD2 (6 bases). This CDR3 spans 15 amino acids. CDR1 and CDR2 from the germline V gene are SEHNR and FQNEAQ (reference sequence). V lost 3 bases and J lost 5, with 16 bases in between. CDR3 sequence reads: CASSFLAGYGETQYF. The CDR3 coding sequence is TGTGCCAGCAGCTTCCTGGCGGGGTACGGGGAGACCCAGTACTTC.

The V and J genes are TRBV18 and TRBJ2-6, with D perhaps TRBD2 (6 bases). The germline V gene has CDR1 KGHSH and CDR2 LQKENI. The CDR3 covers 18 residues. Deletions cut 1 base from V and 0 bases from J, with 13 bases between. The CDR3 protein is CASSPHSGPVSGANVLTF. CDR3 sequence (DNA): TGTGCCAGCTCACCACACAGCGGGCCCGTCTCTGGGGCCAACGTCCTGACTTTC.

This clone has a single count. Germline and junction disagree at one end, which may indicate a read error. The chain employs TRBV5-1 and TRBJ1-5; a possible D gene is TRBD1 (5 bases). This CDR3 has 12 amino acids. CDR1 is SGHRS, CDR2 YFSETQ, per germline. CDR3 sequence (DNA): TGCGCCAGCTTTCCCCGGGGCCTACCCTTGGATTTT. It is translated as CASFPRGLPLDF.

The chain couples TRBV5-1 to TRBJ2-7, with TRBD1 matching over 11 bases. The CDR3 totals 14 residues. V lost 3 bases, J lost 4 bases, and 3 bases stayed unmatched. CDR1 SGHRS and CDR2 YFSETQ come from the germline V gene. CDR3 sequence: CASSSGTGGYEQYF. CDR3 bases: TGCGCCAGCAGCTCCGGGACAGGGGGATACGAGCAGTACTTC.

Concerning this clone: Other DNA sequences in the sample encode the same CDR3. The gene calls are TRBV27 and TRBJ2-7; tentative D call: TRBD2 (6 bases). This CDR3 comprises 13 residues. In germline, CDR1 is MNHEY, CDR2 SMNVEV (reference sequence). Trimming cost V 3 bases and J 1 base, with 7 bases left between them. The CDR3 sequence is CASSFGGSYEQYF. The CDR3 nucleotides read TGTGCCAGCAGTTTCGGGGGATCCTACGAGCAGTACTTC.

The chain carries TRBV7-9 and TRBJ2-5; 9 nucleotides agree with TRBD2. Per germline, CDR1 SEHNR and CDR2 FQNEAQ (reference sequence). This CDR3 contains 17 residues. With V trimmed by 3 bases and J by 5 bases, 13 bases remained unmatched. CDR3 DNA sequence: TGTGCCAGCAGCTTTTTTGTCCTTAGCGGGAGAGGGGAGACCCAGTACTTC. It specifies CASSFFVLSGRGETQYF.